These 26 T cell receptor beta chains were sequenced from one sample in a study of blood T cells in healthy people across ages. Alongside a J-beta primer mix, a sample-barcoded 5' primer served in a second PCR lasting about 7 to 12 cycles. TCRdb reprocessed the 5' RACE reads via MiXCR and lists one record per CDR3 protein. Among some 760,000 distinct CDR3 sequences listed, around 25% were seen once. This same sample was also part of a study on T cells of mothers and their children.

The material sequenced was blood. The receptors originated from a boy aged 5-17 years in good health.

This clonotype showed up just a few times. A read error may account for a junction end that differs from germline. The chain is built from TRBV6-2 or TRBV6-3 and TRBJ1-1; 9 bases agree with TRBD1. CDR1 is MNHEY and CDR2 is SVGEGT in the germline V gene. The length of the CDR3 is 16 residues. For the CDR3, the DNA is TGTGCCAGCATCAAAACCTCCGGGACAGGGTCCACTGAAGCTTCCTTT. Translation gives CASIKTSGTGSTEASF.

This rearrangement joins TRBV4-2 to TRBJ2-7; maybe TRBD1 (6 bases). The CDR3 length is 16 residues. Trimming left V 0 bases short and J 0 bases short, with 12 bases between. The V gene's germline CDR1 is LGHNA and CDR2 YNFKEQ. This CDR3 reads CASSQDWQGPSYEQYF. CDR3 DNA: TGTGCCAGCAGCCAAGACTGGCAGGGGCCCTCCTACGAGCAGTACTTC.

This clonotype has just a few counts. The chain has TRBV7-8 and TRBJ1-4; TRBD1 aligns across 9 bases. Germline assignment: CDR1 SGHVS and CDR2 FQNEAQ. The CDR3 has 16 amino acids. V was clipped by 4 bases and J by 3 bases; unmatched bases: 6. In DNA form, the CDR3 reads TGTGCCAGCAGCTGGGACAGGGCAAACTCTAATGAAAAACTGTTTTTT. As protein: CASSWDRANSNEKLFF. Looking up the rest from reference TRBV7-8 and TRBJ1-4 gives the full variable domain: GAGVSQSPRYKVAKRGQDVALRCDPISGHVSLFWYQQALGQGPEFLTYFQNEAQLDKSGLPSDRFFAERPEGSVSTLKIQRTQQEDSAVYLCASSWDRANSNEKLFFGSGTQLSVL.

This sequence joins TRBV28 and TRBJ2-5; D is unresolved. CDR3 length: 15 amino acids. The germline CDR1 and CDR2 sequences are MDHEN and SYDVKM. V lost 7 bases to trimming and J lost 5 bases, with 20 bases between them. The CDR3 is CASNVEFLGEETQYF. The CDR3 DNA reads as TGTGCCAGCAATGTAGAATTTTTAGGCGAGGAGACCCAGTACTTC. Filled out from reference TRBV28 and TRBJ2-5, the complete variable domain reads DVKVTQSSRYLVKRTGEKVFLECVQDMDHENMFWYRQDPGLGLRLIYFSYDVKMKEKGDIPEGYSVSREKKERFSLILESASTNQTSMYLCASNVEFLGEETQYFGPGTRLLVL.

V gene TRBV7-2 combines with J gene TRBJ2-1, with D tentatively TRBD2 (5 bases). The CDR3 spans 13 residues. V was cut by 5 bases and J by 7 bases, with 12 bases left in between. Germline lookup yields CDR1 SGHTA and CDR2 FQGNSA. In nucleotides, the CDR3 is TGTGCCAGCAGCAACCCGTCGGGGAATGAGCAGTTCTTC. This translates into CASSNPSGNEQFF.

This clonotype was counted between two and nine times. The chain carries TRBV5-1 and TRBJ1-6, with a weak D call TRBD1 (5 bases). V was clipped by 1 base and J by 5 bases, with 7 bases between them. This CDR3 has 14 amino acids. Germline lookup yields CDR1 SGHRS and CDR2 YFSETQ. CDR3 sequence: CASSLTGHNSPLHF. In DNA, the CDR3 is TGCGCCAGCAGCTTGACAGGTCATAATTCACCCCTCCACTTT.

In its sample, this clonotype was seen a few times. The chain recombines TRBV20-1 with TRBJ1-1; D unresolved. Germline CDR1 reads DFQATT; CDR2 reads SNEGSKA (reference sequence). The CDR3 is 13 amino acids. V gave up 1 base and J gave up 0 bases, with 6 bases separating them. CDR3 amino acids: CSARVGMNTEAFF. The CDR3 nucleotides read TGCAGTGCTAGAGTAGGGATGAACACTGAAGCTTTCTTT.

This clonotype has a handful of counts. The chain joins TRBV29-1 to TRBJ2-5; TRBD1 agrees at 7 bases. Germline V CDR1 and CDR2: SQVTM, ANQGSEA. J lost 0 bases, V lost 3 bases, and 4 bases had no gene match. This CDR3 is built from 14 residues. The CDR3 bases are TGCAGCGTTGACGGGACAGAGTACCAAGAGACCCAGTACTTC. This codes for CSVDGTEYQETQYF.

This clonotype was found a few times. V and J are TRBV24-1 and TRBJ1-2, with 7 bases aligning to TRBD1. The junction had 8 bases not matched to a gene; V was cut back by 5 bases and J by 3 bases. The germline gives CDR1 KGHDR, CDR2 SFDVKD. This CDR3 is 15 amino acids long. DNA of the CDR3: TGTGCCACCAGTGCTACAGGGGATTTCGACTATGGCTACACCTTC. This translates into CATSATGDFDYGYTF.

With regard to this clonotype: This is likely a read error, given that the CDR3 carries no conserved phenylalanine or tryptophan at its end. The genes are TRBV7-9 and TRBJ2-5, with 8 nucleotides matching TRBD1. The length of the CDR3 is 14 residues. Germline V gene sequence: CDR1 SEHNR, CDR2 FQNEAQ (reference sequence). CDR3 sequence (DNA): TGTGCGAGCAGCCAGGACAGGGTACAAGAGACCCAGTACCTC. Translation: CASSQDRVQETQYL.

This clonotype has only a few counts. The junction does not match germline at one end; this may be a read error. The chain has TRBV7-7 and TRBJ2-2; 9 nucleotides line up with TRBD2. Germline V gene data show CDR1 as SSHAT and CDR2 as FNYEAQ (reference sequence). CDR3 size: 14 residues. The DNA of the CDR3 is TGTGCTAGCAGCTTGCAGGGACTAGCCGAAGAGCTGTTTTTT. It translates to CASSLQGLAEELFF.

The DNA for the CDR3 is TGTGCCAGCAGTGGCCTTTCAAGGGGCGGGGGAGGAAAATCCTACAATGAGCAGTTCTTC. Translation gives CASSGLSRGGGGKSYNEQFF. The J gene is TRBJ2-1, the V gene TRBV6-1; 7 bases are shared with TRBD2. The germline V gene has CDR1 MNHNS and CDR2 SASEGT. V lost 4 bases to trimming and J lost 1 base; unmatched junction nucleotides: 19. The CDR3 is 20 residues long.

This clonotype was seen a few times. V usage is TRBV20-1 and J usage is TRBJ2-1; D may be TRBD1 or TRBD2 (5 bases each). With the DNA end fitting TRBJ2-7 better, the J assignment may be wrong. The germline V gene has CDR1 DFQATT and CDR2 SNEGSKA (reference sequence). The CDR3 extends over 13 amino acids. CDR3: CSASSSEGYEQYF. The CDR3 region has the DNA TGCAGTGCTAGTAGTTCCGAGGGGTACGAGCAGTACTTC.

This clonotype was observed a handful of times. The rearrangement links TRBV20-1 to TRBJ1-1; no firm D call. CDR3 length: 14 residues. V was shortened by 0 bases and J by 8 bases, with 16 bases between the two germline ends. Germline-derived CDR1 and CDR2 are DFQATT and SNEGSKA (reference sequence). This CDR3 reads CSARDLIPPGEAFF. DNA for the CDR3: TGCAGTGCTAGAGACCTCATTCCTCCGGGAGAAGCTTTCTTT.

The chain links TRBV11-2 to TRBJ1-1; TRBD1 might be the D (6 bases). Trimming shortened V by 4 bases and J by 5 bases, and 20 bases separated the two germline ends. The CDR3 runs 16 residues. The germline V gene encodes CDR1 SGHAT and CDR2 FQNNGV. Here the CDR3 DNA reads TGTGCCAGCAGCTCCACCGCCGGGGGGGCTTGGACTGAAGCTTTCTTT. Its protein is CASSSTAGGAWTEAFF.

The chain recombines TRBV20-1 with TRBJ2-7, with 8 bases identical to TRBD2. Germline assignment: CDR1 DFQATT and CDR2 SNEGSKA (reference sequence). The V segment lost 4 bases and the J segment 0 bases; nucleotides outside the gene matches: 5. The CDR3 is 14 amino acids. CDR3 residues: CSAMVGTSSYEQYF. Here the CDR3 DNA reads TGCAGTGCTATGGTAGGGACTAGCTCCTACGAGCAGTACTTC.

J is TRBJ1-6 and V is TRBV15, with D unresolved. CDR3 length: 14 amino acids. Trimming shortened V by 0 bases and J by 7 bases, and 7 bases separated the two germline ends. CDR1 and CDR2 from the germline V gene are LNHNV and YYDKDF (reference sequence). The CDR3: CATSRDSENSPLHF. The CDR3 DNA sequence: TGTGCCACCAGCAGAGACAGCGAGAATTCACCCCTCCACTTT.

This clonotype has only a few counts. The chain links TRBV27 to TRBJ2-1; D tentatively reads TRBD1 or TRBD2 (6 bases each). Near its end, the DNA agrees better with TRBJ2-7, so the J call may be wrong. Germline V gene sequence: CDR1 MNHEY, CDR2 SMNVEV (reference sequence). The CDR3 has 16 amino acids. CDR3 amino acids: CASSRLLGGLLDEQYF. The CDR3 bases are TGTGCCAGCAGTCGCCTCCTCGGGGGCCTCTTGGACGAGCAGTACTTC.

The table lists this clonotype with a few counts. The gene calls are TRBV25-1 and TRBJ2-3; the D is unclear. CDR1 is MGHDK, CDR2 SYGVNS, per germline. The CDR3 loop spans 14 amino acids. Trimming removed 10 bases from V and 0 bases from J, with 14 bases in between. Here the CDR3 reads CATKDGVSTDTQYF. The CDR3 DNA reads as TGTGCCACCAAAGACGGCGTTAGCACAGATACGCAGTATTTT. The entire variable domain, with the rest obtained from reference TRBV25-1 and TRBJ2-3, is as follows: EADIYQTPRYLVIGTGKKITLECSQTMGHDKMYWYQQDPGMELHLIHYSYGVNSTEKGDLSSESTVSRIRTEHFPLTLESARPSHTSQYLCATKDGVSTDTQYFGPGTRLTVL.

The rearrangement links TRBV28 to TRBJ2-5, with 7 bases lining up with TRBD2. Germline values: CDR1 MDHEN, CDR2 SYDVKM. Germline trimming cut 2 bases from V and 2 bases from J; bases unmatched to any gene: 11. The length of the CDR3 is 17 residues. The CDR3 loop reads CASSLNGLAEIQETQYF. The CDR3 DNA sequence: TGTGCCAGCAGTTTAAACGGGCTAGCGGAGATACAAGAGACCCAGTACTTC. Combining the CDR3 with reference TRBV28 and TRBJ2-5 gives the whole variable domain DVKVTQSSRYLVKRTGEKVFLECVQDMDHENMFWYRQDPGLGLRLIYFSYDVKMKEKGDIPEGYSVSREKKERFSLILESASTNQTSMYLCASSLNGLAEIQETQYFGPGTRLLVL.

Here the CDR3 reads CASSLRTSGDLPDTQYF. For the CDR3, the DNA is TGCGCCAGCAGCTTGAGGACTAGCGGGGACCTCCCAGATACGCAGTATTTT. The chain has TRBV5-1 and TRBJ2-3, with 12 nucleotides matching TRBD2. This CDR3 is built from 17 residues. CDR1 and CDR2 from the germline V gene are SGHRS and YFSETQ. V lost 1 base, J lost 4 bases, and 7 bases stayed unmatched.

Remarks on this clonotype: A junction boundary mismatches the germline segment, possibly from a read error. The rearrangement uses TRBV7-2 and TRBJ2-5, with 7 bases matching TRBD2. Germline CDR1 is SGHTA and CDR2 is FQGNSA. The CDR3 has 12 residues. This CDR3 is CASSKRGVLPIF. The CDR3 DNA is TGTGCCAGCAGCAAACGGGGGGTTCTCCCCATCTTC.

The chain carries TRBV4-2 and TRBJ1-4; a weak D match, TRBD1 (5 bases). The CDR3 runs to 16 residues. Germline V gene sequence: CDR1 LGHNA, CDR2 YNFKEQ. Trimming took off 0 bases at V and 3 bases at J, with 11 bases between the two ends. The chain's CDR3 is CASSQEPGTANEKLFF. In DNA, the CDR3 is TGTGCCAGCAGCCAAGAACCGGGGACGGCTAATGAAAAACTGTTTTTT.

This clonotype was picked up a small number of times. CDR3 region: CASSFDRRLSEAFF. The CDR3, as DNA: TGCGCCAGCAGCTTTGACAGGCGACTCAGTGAAGCTTTCTTT. This chain links TRBV5-1 with TRBJ1-1; the D gene is possibly TRBD1 (6 bases). Germline V gives CDR1 SGHRS, CDR2 YFSETQ. Trimming left V 2 bases short and J 7 bases short, with 15 bases between. The CDR3 covers 14 residues. Supplemented by reference TRBV5-1 and TRBJ1-1, the full variable domain reads KAGVTQTPRYLIKTRGQQVTLSCSPISGHRSVSWYQQTPGQGLQFLFEYFSETQRNKGNFPGRFSGRQFSNSRSEMNVSTLELGDSALYLCASSFDRRLSEAFFGQGTRLTVV.

The rearrangement uses TRBV20-1 and TRBJ2-5; no definite D call. Near its end, the DNA agrees better with TRBJ2-7, so the J call may be wrong. There are 13 residues in the CDR3. Germline V gives CDR1 DFQATT, CDR2 SNEGSKA (reference sequence). CDR3 DNA: TGCAGTGCTAGGCCCAGGACCTGGAACGAGCAGTACTTC. Translated, it gives CSARPRTWNEQYF.

In this sample, this clonotype turned up a few times. V and J are TRBV24-1 and TRBJ2-1; 9 bases line up with TRBD2. CDR3 length: 17 amino acids. Germline CDR1 is KGHDR and CDR2 is SFDVKD. With V trimmed by 2 bases and J by 5 bases, 9 bases remained unmatched. The chain's CDR3 is CATSDSSSGTDHNEQFF. CDR3 nucleotide sequence: TGTGCCACCAGTGATTCATCTAGCGGGACCGATCACAATGAGCAGTTCTTC.